Below, 5 T cell receptor beta chains from the same sample are listed, as sequenced in a study of blood T cell repertoires in COVID-19. The data were produced by immunoSEQ multiplex PCR, yet TCRdb's version contains in-frame clones alone and is incomplete. The sample yields about 230,000 clones, around 83% seen once. Sequencing input: peripheral blood. The receptors were sampled from a woman aged 45-59 years with acute or convalescent COVID-19.

The chain uses TRBV5-1 and TRBJ2-5; 7 bases are shared with TRBD1. Germline loops: CDR1 SGHRS, CDR2 YFSETQ. CDR3 length equals 14 residues. The J segment lost 2 bases and the V segment lost 4 bases, leaving 5 bases of the junction unmatched. Written as DNA, the CDR3 is TGCGCCAGCAGCCACACAGGGGAACAAGAGACCCAGTACTTC. Its protein is CASSHTGEQETQYF.

Note on this clone: This specimen includes other DNA sequences encoding the same CDR3. V and J are TRBV3-1 (or the pseudogene TRBV3-2) and TRBJ1-1; a possible D gene is TRBD1 (5 bases). Deletions cut 1 base from V and 6 bases from J, with 12 bases between. This CDR3 region has 14 residues. Germline-derived CDR1 and CDR2 are LGHDT and YNNKEL (reference sequence). CDR3 amino acids: CASSQAGGRSEAFF. The CDR3 DNA follows: TGTGCCAGCAGCCAAGCCGGGGGGAGGTCTGAAGCTTTCTTT.

V and J are TRBV18 and TRBJ1-4; 8 bases are a match to TRBD1. This CDR3 region has 18 residues. V was clipped by 2 bases and J by 0 bases; unmatched bases: 8. Germline assignment: CDR1 KGHSH and CDR2 LQKENI. CDR3 amino acids: CASSPRSVQGATNEKLFF. The CDR3 nucleotides are TGTGCCAGCTCACCAAGGTCTGTACAGGGGGCAACTAATGAAAAACTGTTTTTT.

The CDR3 DNA sequence: TGCGCCAGCAGCATGGGAGGGGGGGACGGCTACACCTTC. This gives the protein CASSMGGGDGYTF. The V call is TRBV5-1, the J call TRBJ1-2; D perhaps matches TRBD1 (6 bases). CDR3 length: 13 amino acids. Between the trimmed V and J ends, which lost 4 bases and 8 bases, there was a span of 15 bases. In germline, CDR1 is SGHRS, CDR2 YFSETQ.

This chain links TRBV2 with TRBJ2-5; 8 nucleotides agree with TRBD1. The germline V gene encodes CDR1 SNHLY and CDR2 FYNNEI. CDR3 length equals 14 residues. V was pared by 6 bases and J by 3 bases, with 6 bases of the junction left unmatched. In DNA form, the CDR3 reads TGTGCCAGCAGCACCACGACAGGGGAAGAGACCCAGTACTTC. Amino acids: CASSTTTGEETQYF.